This TCR beta chain originates from a study of blood T cell repertoires in COVID-19. Across the whole study: The United States, Italy and Spain supplied acute and convalescent COVID-19 samples. PBMCs, B-cell-depleted T cells, or T cells were the source of the cDNA or gDNA that made up the material.

As processed by the authors: Counts of nucleated cells, estimated from reference gene primer amplification, were obtained. Produced via immunoSEQ multiplex PCR; TCRdb's table is partial and in-frame only. Clone size and the V and J calls come from that table; the DNA yielded D and trimming. The top ten hold about 20% of the sample, which has just over 60,000 clones, over 60% seen once. This receptor was identified in a man aged 30 to 45 with COVID-19, enrolled during active disease. The sample comprised peripheral blood.

CDR3 residues: CASSLSGRARGYHEQYF. For the CDR3, the DNA is TGTGCCAGCAGCCTTAGCGGGAGGGCCAGGGGGTACCACGAGCAGTACTTC. The rearrangement links TRBV27 to TRBJ2-7, with TRBD2 matching 11 bases. From germline, CDR1 is MNHEY and CDR2 SMNVEV (reference sequence). The CDR3 totals 17 residues. Unmatched junction bases numbered 15, after V lost 6 bases and J lost 5 bases.